These 15 T cell receptor beta chains were all obtained from the same sample, sequenced in a study of T cells in women clearing cervical HPV infection. Repertoires were generated with immunoSEQ multiplex PCR, while TCRdb's copy carries only in-frame clones and drops some. The repertoire table contains tens of thousands of clones. Sequences were obtained from blood buffy coat. The receptors were sampled from a woman between 18 and 75 years old with a cervical HPV16 infection that either progressed to CIN3+ or cleared (not recorded which).

As regards this clone: Read sequence stops 3 residues before the CDR3 end, and the germline J gene provides the missing end. The chain links TRBV7-6 to TRBJ2-2; TRBD1 aligns across 9 bases. The V gene's germline CDR1 is SGHVS and CDR2 FNYEAQ. This CDR3 region has 18 residues. Incomplete CDR3 DNA: TGTGCCAGCAGCTTAGCTCTTTGGGGACAGGGAAAAAATTCACCG. Translated, it gives CASSLALWGQGKNSP. The entire CDR3 protein is CASSLALWGQGKNSPLFF.

For this clone: The read finishes 3 residues shy of the CDR3 end, and the germline J gene is used to complete it. The rearrangement uses TRBV5-1 and TRBJ2-7; D is possibly TRBD2 (6 bases). Trimming removed 5 bases at V and 5 bases at J, with 20 bases between. The CDR3 is made up of 15 amino acids. Germline V lookup: CDR1 SGHRS, CDR2 YFSETQ. The DNA read from the CDR3 is TGCGCCAGCAGACGTGGGGGGACGATAAGCGACGAG. Protein product: CASRRGGTISDE. The full CDR3 protein reads CASRRGGTISDEQYF.

Comment on this clone: The read finishes 3 residues shy of the CDR3 end, and the germline J gene is used to complete it. The chain combines TRBV7-9 with TRBJ1-4; tentatively, D is TRBD1 (5 bases). Germline CDR1 SEHNR, CDR2 FQNEAQ (reference sequence). The CDR3 has 14 amino acids. V lost 6 bases and J lost 7, with 15 bases in between. The CDR3 sequence is CASSPGSSAEKLFF. The CDR3 DNA, read in part, is TGTGCCAGCAGTCCAGGGTCTTCAGCTGAAAAA.

Notes on this clone: The read comes to an end 3 residues before the CDR3 does, leaving the germline J gene to fill in the end. This rearrangement joins TRBV29-1 to TRBJ2-7; a possible D gene is TRBD2 (6 bases). From germline, CDR1 is SQVTM and CDR2 ANQGSEA. Trimming left V 5 bases short and J 3 bases short, with 8 bases between. This CDR3 region has 11 residues. CDR3 DNA, as far as it was read: TGCAGCGTTCGGCGGGACTACGAG. Translated: CSVRRDYE. The full CDR3 protein reads CSVRRDYEQYF.

The sequenced CDR3 bases are TGTGCCAGCAGCTTAGTCCTTTCTGGGGCCAACGTA. Its protein is CASSLVLSGANV. The CDR3 reads in full as CASSLVLSGANVLFF. J is TRBJ1-4 and V is TRBV11-3, with a weak D call TRBD1 (5 bases). The CDR3 end lies 3 residues beyond the end of the read and is filled in from the germline J gene. The CDR3 loop spans 15 amino acids. CDR1 is SGHNT, CDR2 YENEEA, per germline.

The sequenced part of the CDR3 DNA is TGTGCCACACAGGGGCGCAGGACCGGGGAG. Translation gives CATQGRRTGE. The entire CDR3 sequence reads CATQGRRTGELFF. J is TRBJ2-2 and V is TRBV2; 7 bases map to TRBD1. The read stops 3 residues short of the end of the CDR3; the missing end is completed from the germline J gene. The junction had 7 bases not matched to a gene; V was cut back by 10 bases and J by 5 bases. Germline V lookup: CDR1 SNHLY, CDR2 FYNNEI. CDR3 length: 13 residues.

A remark on this clone: With the read ending 3 residues before the CDR3 end, the germline J gene is used to fill in that end. V usage is TRBV20-1 and J usage is TRBJ2-7; TRBD2 is a possible D gene (6 bases). The CDR3 length is 17 residues. Germline assignment: CDR1 DFQATT and CDR2 SNEGSKA (reference sequence). V was clipped by 3 bases and J by 4 bases, with 25 bases between them. The sequenced CDR3 bases are TGCAGTGCTAGTTCCGTGAACGGGGACTCCCAGGGATACGAG. Its translation: CSASSVNGDSQGYE. The full CDR3 is CSASSVNGDSQGYEQYF.

For this clone: The sequence runs out 3 residues before the end of the CDR3; the remainder is reconstructed from the germline J gene. The chain employs TRBV5-1 and TRBJ1-4; D perhaps matches TRBD1 (6 bases). Germline CDR1 SGHRS, CDR2 YFSETQ. This CDR3 region has 15 residues. Partial CDR3 DNA: TGCGCCAGCAGCTTGGCCGTGCAGGGGAGCTCACCA. Residues: CASSLAVQGSSP. The entire CDR3 protein reads CASSLAVQGSSPLFF.

Comments on this clone: The CDR3 end lies 3 residues beyond the end of the read and is filled in from the germline J gene. The V and J genes are TRBV20-1 and TRBJ2-4; 8 nucleotides align to TRBD2. The CDR3 covers 16 residues. Looked up from germline, CDR1 is DFQATT and CDR2 is SNEGSKA (reference sequence). The V gene end was trimmed by 0 bases and the J gene end by 0 bases; junction bases not matched to a gene: 4. CDR3 residues: CSARDEAGVAKNIQYF. The sequenced part of the CDR3 DNA is TGCAGTGCTAGAGATGAAGCGGGAGTAGCCAAAAACATT.

As to this clone: Coverage ceases 3 residues before the CDR3 finishes, and the germline J gene fills in the end. The genes are TRBV11-3 and TRBJ1-1; the D gene is possibly TRBD1 (5 bases). Germline CDR1 is SGHNT and CDR2 is YENEEA. The CDR3 is made up of 13 amino acids. The covered CDR3 bases are TGTGCCAGCAGCTTAGGGACCGTGGGGGGG. Protein product: CASSLGTVGG. The whole CDR3 is CASSLGTVGGAFF.

Concerning this clone itself: The read terminates 3 residues ahead of where the CDR3 ends, so the germline J gene completes it. J is TRBJ2-1 and V is TRBV20-1; TRBD1 is a possible D gene (6 bases). CDR1 DFQATT and CDR2 SNEGSKA come from the germline V gene (reference sequence). V lost 6 bases to trimming and J lost 9 bases, with 24 bases between them. The CDR3 is 15 residues long. The sequenced part of the CDR3 DNA is TGCAGTGCGCAACCAATCGGGACACCTAACGTTGAG. Amino acids: CSAQPIGTPNVE. The full CDR3 sequence reads CSAQPIGTPNVEQFF.

On this clone: The read halts 3 residues ahead of the CDR3 end, with the missing end drawn from the germline J gene. The chain carries TRBV9 and TRBJ1-2, with a weak D call TRBD1 (5 bases). Germline-derived CDR1 and CDR2 are SGDLS and YYNGEE. This CDR3 is 12 amino acids long. This CDR3 reads CASSTSTESYTF. Incomplete CDR3 DNA: TGTGCCAGCAGCACATCGACAGAAAGC.

Note on this clone: The read gets to within 3 residues of the CDR3 end, and the germline J gene fills in the rest. The V call is TRBV11-1, the J call TRBJ2-7; D remains ambiguous. With 6 bases removed from V and 4 bases from J, the gap between germline ends came to 13 bases. This CDR3 contains 13 residues. In germline, CDR1 is SGHAT, CDR2 FQDESV (reference sequence). The part of the CDR3 DNA that was read is TGTGCCAGCAGTCGCAGGCGAGTTTACGAG. Residues: CASSRRRVYE. The full CDR3 reads CASSRRRVYEQYF.

Worth noting for this clone: From the germline J gene comes the end of the CDR3, since the read stops 3 residues before it. The V gene is TRBV30, the J gene TRBJ2-5; TRBD1 matches at 8 bases. This CDR3 spans 16 amino acids. J was trimmed by 0 bases and V by 3 bases; bases with no gene match: 9. Germline CDR1 is GTSNPN and CDR2 is SVGIG (reference sequence). Incomplete CDR3 DNA: TGTGCCTGGAGCGGGGGACAGGTGATGTACCAAGAGACC. It codes for CAWSGGQVMYQET. The complete CDR3 protein is CAWSGGQVMYQETQYF.

For this clone: The read ends 3 residues early relative to the CDR3; the germline J gene fills the gap. The chain links TRBV20-1 to TRBJ1-2; 9 bases line up with TRBD1. This CDR3 is built from 15 residues. Per germline, CDR1 DFQATT and CDR2 SNEGSKA (reference sequence). The trim removed 0 bases at V and 2 bases at J, leaving 4 bases unmatched. The CDR3 loop reads CSARDAGTGNYGYTF. The CDR3 bases that were read are TGCAGTGCTAGAGATGCCGGGACAGGGAACTATGGC.